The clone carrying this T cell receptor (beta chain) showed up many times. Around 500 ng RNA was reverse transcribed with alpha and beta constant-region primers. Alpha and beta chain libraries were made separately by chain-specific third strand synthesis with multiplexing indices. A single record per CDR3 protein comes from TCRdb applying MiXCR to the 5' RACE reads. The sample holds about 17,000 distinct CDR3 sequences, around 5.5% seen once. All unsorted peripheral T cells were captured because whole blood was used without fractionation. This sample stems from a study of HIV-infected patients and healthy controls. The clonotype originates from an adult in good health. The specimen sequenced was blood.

The CDR3 loop is CASSQDRGGAYNEQFF. The CDR3 DNA reads TGTGCCAGCAGCCAAGATCGCGGGGGAGCCTACAATGAGCAGTTCTTC. V is TRBV3-1 and J is TRBJ2-1; 7 bases align to TRBD2. CDR3 length: 16 residues. From germline, CDR1 is LGHDT and CDR2 YNNKEL (reference sequence). With 0 bases clipped from V and 2 bases from J, the junction kept 4 bases outside the gene matches.